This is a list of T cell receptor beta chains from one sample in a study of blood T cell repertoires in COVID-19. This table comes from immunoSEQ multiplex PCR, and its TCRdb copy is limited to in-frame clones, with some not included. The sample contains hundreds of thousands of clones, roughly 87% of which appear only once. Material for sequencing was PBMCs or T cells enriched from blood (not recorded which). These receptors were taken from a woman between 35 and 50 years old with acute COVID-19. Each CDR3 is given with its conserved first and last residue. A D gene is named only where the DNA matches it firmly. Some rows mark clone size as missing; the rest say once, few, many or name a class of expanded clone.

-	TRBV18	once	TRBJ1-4	CASSPFIPGQPGITNEKLFF	TGTGCCAGCTCACCATTCATCCCGGGCCAGCCGGGAATAACTAATGAAAAACTGTTTTTT
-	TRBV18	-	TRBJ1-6	CASSPTGSSYNSPLHF	TGTGCCAGCTCCCCAACAGGGAGCTCCTATAATTCACCCCTCCACTTT
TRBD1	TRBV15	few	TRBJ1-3	CATSRTTTGAHSGNTIYF	TGTGCCACCAGCAGAACGACGACAGGGGCCCACTCTGGAAACACCATATATTTT
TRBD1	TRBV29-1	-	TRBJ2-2	CSARRTGAGELFF	TGCAGCGCCAGACGGACAGGGGCCGGGGAGCTGTTTTTT
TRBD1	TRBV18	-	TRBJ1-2	CASSPGQAIYTF	TGTGCCAGCTCACCCGGACAGGCGATCTACACCTTC
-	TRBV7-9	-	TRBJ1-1	CASSLSFGEGNTEAFF	TGTGCCAGCAGCTTATCGTTCGGGGAAGGGAACACTGAAGCTTTCTTT
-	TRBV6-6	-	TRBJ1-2	CASTTVTNYGYTF	TGTGCCAGCACAACAGTTACTAACTATGGCTACACCTTC
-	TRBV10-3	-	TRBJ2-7	CAISDKQVWNEQYF	TGTGCCATCAGTGATAAGCAGGTATGGAACGAGCAGTACTTC
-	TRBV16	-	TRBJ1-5	CASSQSTTVSNQPQHF	TGTGCCAGCAGCCAATCGACGACAGTTTCCAATCAGCCCCAGCATTTT
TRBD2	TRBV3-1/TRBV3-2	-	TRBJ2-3	CASSQDRRGWGDTQYF	TGTGCCAGCAGCCAAGATCGGCGGGGGTGGGGGGATACGCAGTATTTT
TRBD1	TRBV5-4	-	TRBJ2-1	CASSPRSRGYNEQFF	TGTGCCAGCAGCCCACGCAGCAGGGGGTACAATGAGCAGTTCTTC
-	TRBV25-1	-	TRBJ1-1	CASSEFSGEAFF	TGTGCCAGCAGTGAATTCAGCGGGGAAGCTTTCTTT
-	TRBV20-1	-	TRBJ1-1	CSARGSTEAFF	TGCAGTGCCCGGGGAAGCACTGAAGCTTTCTTT
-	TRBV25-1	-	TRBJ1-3	CASSHPGSGGNTIYF	TGTGCCAGCAGCCATCCGGGGTCTGGTGGAAACACCATATATTTT
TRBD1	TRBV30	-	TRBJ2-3	CAWSIPGGRADTQYF	TGTGCCTGGAGTATCCCAGGGGGCCGCGCAGATACGCAGTATTTT
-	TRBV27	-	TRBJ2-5	CASRLLGGGRETQYF	TGTGCCAGCAGATTACTAGGGGGAGGGAGAGAGACCCAGTACTTC
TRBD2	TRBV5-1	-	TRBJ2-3	CASSLGERGVTDTQYF	TGCGCCAGCAGCTTGGGCGAGCGGGGAGTCACAGATACGCAGTATTTT
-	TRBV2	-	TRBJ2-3	CASSGGWSTDTQYF	TGTGCCAGCAGTGGCGGATGGAGCACAGATACGCAGTATTTT
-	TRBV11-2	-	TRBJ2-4	CASSPWDTIAKNIQYF	TGTGCCAGCAGCCCATGGGACACCATAGCCAAAAACATTCAGTACTTC
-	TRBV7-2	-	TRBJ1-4	CASSLGGGFNDGKLFF	TGTGCCAGCAGCTTGGGTGGAGGGTTTAATGATGGAAAACTGTTTTTT
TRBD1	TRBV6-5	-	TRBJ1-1	CASRPGTANTEAFF	TGTGCCAGCAGACCTGGGACAGCGAACACTGAAGCTTTCTTT
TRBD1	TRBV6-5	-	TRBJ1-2	CASKDRGSTYGYTF	TGTGCCAGCAAAGACAGGGGGTCTACTTATGGCTACACCTTC
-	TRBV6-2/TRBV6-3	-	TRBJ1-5	CASSYPYSNQPQHF	TGTGCCAGCAGTTATCCTTATAGCAATCAGCCCCAGCATTTT
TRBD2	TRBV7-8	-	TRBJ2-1	CASSQPPSGVNNEQFF	TGTGCCAGCAGCCAACCCCCTAGCGGGGTCAACAATGAGCAGTTCTTC
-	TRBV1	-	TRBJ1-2	CTSSPGQGSTYGYTF	TGCACCAGCAGCCCCGGACAGGGATCTACCTATGGCTACACCTTC
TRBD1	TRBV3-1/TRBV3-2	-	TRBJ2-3	CASSLQGTDTQYF	TGTGCCAGCAGCCTACAGGGGACAGATACGCAGTATTTT
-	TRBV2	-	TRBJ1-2	CASRVRVGGYTF	TGTGCCAGCAGGGTCAGGGTCGGTGGCTACACCTTC
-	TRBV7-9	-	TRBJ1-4	CASSFQEGGNEKLFF	TGTGCCAGCAGCTTTCAGGAGGGAGGGAACGAAAAACTGTTTTTT
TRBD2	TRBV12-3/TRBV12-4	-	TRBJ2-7	CASGEGSYEQYF	TGTGCCAGCGGGGAGGGGAGCTACGAGCAGTACTTC
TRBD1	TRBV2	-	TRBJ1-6	CASRARPGTGVSPLHF	TGTGCCAGCAGGGCAAGACCCGGGACAGGGGTCTCACCCCTCCACTTT
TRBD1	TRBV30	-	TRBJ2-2	CAWNDRQGITPGELFF	TGTGCCTGGAATGATAGACAGGGAATAACGCCCGGGGAGCTGTTTTTT
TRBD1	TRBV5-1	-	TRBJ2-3	CASSLTGQGSLGTQYF	TGCGCCAGCAGCTTGACGGGACAGGGGAGTCTTGGTACGCAGTATTTT
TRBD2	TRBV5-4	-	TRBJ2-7	CASSSTSGGARLQYF	TGTGCCAGCAGCTCGACTAGCGGGGGGGCTCGTCTTCAGTACTTC
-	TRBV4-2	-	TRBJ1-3	CASSQVSALGNTIYF	TGTGCCAGCAGCCAAGTGTCCGCACTAGGAAACACCATATATTTT
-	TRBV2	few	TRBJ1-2	CASRGQSTNYGYTF	TGTGCCAGCAGGGGCCAGTCGACTAACTATGGCTACACCTTC
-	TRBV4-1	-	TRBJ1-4	CASSQVLGASEKLFF	TGCGCCAGCAGCCAAGTTCTGGGGGCGAGTGAAAAACTGTTTTTT
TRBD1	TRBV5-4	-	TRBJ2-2	CASSLRGRLGELFF	TGTGCCAGCAGCTTAAGGGGGCGCTTGGGGGAGCTGTTTTTT
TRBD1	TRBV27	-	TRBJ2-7	CASSFRTGLAEQYF	TGTGCCAGCAGTTTCCGGACAGGGTTGGCCGAGCAGTACTTC
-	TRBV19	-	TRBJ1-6	CASSPTVSESPLHF	TGTGCCAGTAGCCCGACTGTGTCGGAATCACCCCTCCACTTT
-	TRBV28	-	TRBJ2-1	CASSLGGMSYNEQFF	TGTGCCAGCAGTTTAGGAGGGATGTCCTACAATGAGCAGTTCTTC
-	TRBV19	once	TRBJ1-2	CASIPRHDAGKGYTF	TGTGCCAGTATCCCGAGGCATGACGCAGGGAAGGGCTACACCTTC
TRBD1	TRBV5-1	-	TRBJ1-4	CASSPGQGGEKLFF	TGCGCCAGCAGCCCGGGACAGGGTGGTGAAAAACTGTTTTTT
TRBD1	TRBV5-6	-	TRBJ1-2	CASSLRGQRVNYGYTF	TGTGCCAGCAGCTTGAGGGGACAGAGGGTTAACTATGGCTACACCTTC
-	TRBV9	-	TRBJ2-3	CASSVSGITDTQYF	TGTGCCAGCAGCGTTAGCGGAATCACAGATACGCAGTATTTT
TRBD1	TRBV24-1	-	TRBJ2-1	CATSDQGARSYNEQFF	TGTGCCACCAGTGATCAGGGGGCGCGGTCCTACAATGAGCAGTTCTTC
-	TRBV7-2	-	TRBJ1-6	CASSLEVRNSPLHF	TGTGCCAGCAGCTTAGAAGTTCGGAATTCACCCCTCCACTTT
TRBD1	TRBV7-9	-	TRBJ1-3	CASSLGDRANTIYF	TGTGCCAGCAGCTTAGGGGACAGGGCAAACACCATATATTTT
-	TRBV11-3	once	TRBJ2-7	CASSFQGTAYEQYF	TGTGCCAGCAGCTTTCAGGGGACGGCCTACGAGCAGTACTTC
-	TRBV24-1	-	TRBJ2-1	CATASGYYNEQFF	TGTGCCACTGCATCGGGATACTACAATGAGCAGTTCTTC
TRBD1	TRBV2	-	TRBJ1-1	CASRTGYRNTEAFF	TGTGCCAGCAGGACAGGGTACAGGAACACTGAAGCTTTCTTT
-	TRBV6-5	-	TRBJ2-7	CASSYSRGAREQYF	TGTGCCAGCAGTTACAGTCGGGGGGCGAGGGAGCAGTACTTC
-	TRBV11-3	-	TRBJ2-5	CASSFVDQETQYF	TGTGCCAGCAGCTTCGTAGACCAAGAGACCCAGTACTTC